This T cell receptor (beta chain) is from a study of OX40 agonist ivuxolimab in advanced cancers. Study information: Partial responses were achieved by three patients, of whom one had hepatocellular carcinoma and two had cutaneous melanoma.

This CDR3 has 14 amino acids. Germline V gives CDR1 SGDLS, CDR2 YYNGEE. The V gene lost 3 bases and the J gene lost 4 bases, with 12 bases spanning the gap. Clones were sequenced by immunoSEQ multiplex PCR, and TCRdb holds only the in-frame ones, with some missing. The table has some 69,000 clones, around 89% seen once; the top ten hold around 3.6%. This receptor was taken from an adult with an advanced solid tumor such as melanoma, head and neck, liver or kidney cancer. The rearrangement links TRBV9 to TRBJ2-3, with unresolved D. Here the sequenced sample was CD4+ or CD8+ T cells sorted from blood, taken in a trial of the OX40 agonist ivuxolimab. The CDR3 loop is CASSAQGWADTQYF. The CDR3 DNA follows: TGTGCCAGCAGCGCCCAAGGGTGGGCAGATACGCAGTATTTT.